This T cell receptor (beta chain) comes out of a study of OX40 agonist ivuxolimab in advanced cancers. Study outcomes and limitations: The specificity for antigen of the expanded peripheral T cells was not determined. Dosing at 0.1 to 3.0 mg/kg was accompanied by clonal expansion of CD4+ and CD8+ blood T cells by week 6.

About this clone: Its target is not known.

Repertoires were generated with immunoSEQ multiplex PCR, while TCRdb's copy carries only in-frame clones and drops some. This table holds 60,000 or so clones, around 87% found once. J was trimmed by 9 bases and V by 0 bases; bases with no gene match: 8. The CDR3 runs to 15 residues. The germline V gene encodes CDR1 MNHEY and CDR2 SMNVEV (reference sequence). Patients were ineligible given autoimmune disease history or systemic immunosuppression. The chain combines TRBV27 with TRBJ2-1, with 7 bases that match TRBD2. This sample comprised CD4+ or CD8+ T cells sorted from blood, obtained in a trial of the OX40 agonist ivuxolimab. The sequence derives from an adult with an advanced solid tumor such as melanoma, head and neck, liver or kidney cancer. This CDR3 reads CASSLSGGSEVEQFF. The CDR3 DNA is TGTGCCAGCAGTTTATCGGGCGGGAGTGAGGTTGAGCAGTTCTTC.